This TCR beta chain was sequenced during a study of siplizumab effects on memory and regulatory T cells. TCRdb's copy holds only in-frame clones and misses some; the assay was immunoSEQ multiplex PCR. The sample has some 100,000 clones; approximately 93% are singletons. In its sample, this clone was seen once. The ends lost 5 bases at V and 5 bases at J; junction bases unmatched: 5. CDR1 is MNHEY, CDR2 SMNVEV, per germline (reference sequence). The CDR3 sequence is 14 residues long. The source is a human donor in good health. The specimen was CD8+ T cells sorted from blood. V is TRBV27 and J is TRBJ2-5; TRBD2 matches at 10 bases. DNA for the CDR3: TGTGCCAGCAGTGCCCTAGCGGGAGAGGAGACCCAGTACTTC. Translating gives CASSALAGEETQYF.